The 16 T cell receptor beta chains listed next were all sequenced from one sample in a study of blood T cell repertoires in COVID-19. The assay was immunoSEQ multiplex PCR, and TCRdb's table has in-frame clones only and misses some. The sample contains a few hundred thousand clones, about 91% of which appear only once. The specimen sequenced was peripheral blood. The receptors originated from a woman under 40 who had recovered from COVID-19.

J is TRBJ1-2 and V is TRBV24-1; tentative D call: TRBD1 (6 bases). The CDR3 is 13 amino acids. Germline V gene data show CDR1 as KGHDR and CDR2 as SFDVKD. Trimming shortened V by 7 bases and J by 2 bases, and 10 bases separated the two germline ends. The CDR3 region has the DNA TGTGCCACCAGCGGCAGGGGAAACTATGGCTACACCTTC. Residues: CATSGRGNYGYTF.

J is TRBJ2-2 and V is TRBV18; TRBD1 agrees at 8 bases. CDR3 length: 15 amino acids. V gave up 3 bases and J gave up 6 bases; unmatched junction bases: 6. Germline lookup yields CDR1 KGHSH and CDR2 LQKENI. CDR3 coding DNA: TGTGCCAGCTCACCCGGGACAGGAGGACCCGGGGAGCTGTTTTTT. Its protein product is CASSPGTGGPGELFF.

This sequence joins TRBV11-2 and TRBJ1-1; D gene uncertain. Germline CDR1 is SGHAT and CDR2 is FQNNGV. The CDR3 consists of 16 residues. V was cut by 1 base and J by 4 bases, with 16 bases left in between. The DNA of the CDR3 is TGTGCCAGCAGCTTAGCCCTCCTTGAGCCCCGCACTGAAGCTTTCTTT. Translating it yields CASSLALLEPRTEAFF.

This clone was counted a single time. The chain couples TRBV13 to TRBJ2-2; D may be TRBD2 (6 bases). The CDR3 loop spans 14 amino acids. Germline CDR1 reads PRHDT; CDR2 reads FYEKMQ (reference sequence). V gave up 4 bases and J gave up 6 bases, with 12 bases separating them. The CDR3 here is CASSWGLGAGELFF. CDR3 DNA sequence: TGTGCCAGCAGCTGGGGACTGGGGGCCGGGGAGCTGTTTTTT.

The CDR3 protein is CASTYLTGGLTGELFF. In DNA, the CDR3 is TGCGCCAGCACATACCTTACAGGGGGGCTCACCGGGGAGCTGTTTTTT. The V gene is TRBV5-1, the J gene TRBJ2-2; 8 bases match TRBD1. Trimming cost V 6 bases and J 4 bases; bases outside gene matches: 11. Germline CDR1 and CDR2: SGHRS and YFSETQ. This CDR3 is 16 amino acids long.

The rearrangement links TRBV27 to TRBJ2-7; D is perhaps TRBD2 (5 bases). V lost 8 bases to trimming and J lost 2 bases, with 13 bases between them. The germline V gene has CDR1 MNHEY and CDR2 SMNVEV (reference sequence). The CDR3 is 13 residues long. The CDR3 loop reads CASSSGKTYEQYF. The CDR3 DNA is TGTGCCAGCTCCTCCGGGAAAACCTACGAGCAGTACTTC.

The count of this clone is one. This chain joins TRBV5-6 and TRBJ1-4, with 10 nucleotides matching TRBD1. Germline lookup yields CDR1 SGHDT and CDR2 YYEEEE. This CDR3 contains 17 residues. V dropped 4 bases and J dropped 6; count of bases not matched to a gene: 12. The CDR3 bases are TGTGCCAGCAGCAAAGAAAGGGACAGGGGAAATGATGAAAAACTGTTTTTT. The encoded protein is CASSKERDRGNDEKLFF.

The chain is built from TRBV28 and TRBJ2-3; 9 bases are shared with TRBD1. CDR1 and CDR2 from the germline V gene are MDHEN and SYDVKM. Unmatched junction bases numbered 11, after V lost 4 bases and J lost 6 bases. The CDR3 contains 16 residues. CDR3 in amino acids: CASSSQGTGKGDTQYF. CDR3 DNA sequence: TGTGCCAGCAGTTCCCAAGGGACAGGGAAGGGTGATACGCAGTATTTT. Based on the CDR3 plus reference TRBV28 and TRBJ2-3, the full variable domain is DVKVTQSSRYLVKRTGEKVFLECVQDMDHENMFWYRQDPGLGLRLIYFSYDVKMKEKGDIPEGYSVSREKKERFSLILESASTNQTSMYLCASSSQGTGKGDTQYFGPGTRLTVL.

J is TRBJ2-5 and V is TRBV2; 9 bases fit TRBD1. V lost 4 bases to trimming and J lost 5 bases; unmatched junction nucleotides: 8. The CDR3 has 15 residues. Germline-derived CDR1 and CDR2 are SNHLY and FYNNEI. CDR3 DNA sequence: TGTGCCAGCAGTGCCCGCGGACAGGGGTCGGAGACCCAGTACTTC. It yields the protein CASSARGQGSETQYF. The whole variable domain, remainder taken from reference TRBV2 and TRBJ2-5, is EPEVTQTPSHQVTQMGQEVILRCVPISNHLYFYWYRQILGQKVEFLVSFYNNEISEKSEIFDDQFSVERPDGSNFTLKIRSTKLEDSAMYFCASSARGQGSETQYFGPGTRLLVL.

The rearrangement uses TRBV4-1 and TRBJ2-2; 8 bases line up with TRBD1. The CDR3 sequence is 17 residues long. Germline CDR1 and CDR2: MGHRA and YSYEKL. V dropped 4 bases and J dropped 1; count of bases not matched to a gene: 8. CDR3 protein: CASSRMGGTGNTGELFF. In DNA form, the CDR3 reads TGCGCCAGCAGCCGGATGGGCGGGACAGGGAACACCGGGGAGCTGTTTTTT.

The chain is built from TRBV19 and TRBJ1-3, with unresolved D. Trimming took 2 bases from V and 3 from J, leaving 11 bases between them. Germline V gene sequence: CDR1 LNHDA, CDR2 SQIVND (reference sequence). The CDR3 contains 15 residues. CDR3 sequence (DNA): TGTGCCAGTAGTATATCACGCAGTCGTGGAAACACCATATATTTT. Encoded protein: CASSISRSRGNTIYF.

The genes are TRBV7-3 and TRBJ2-7, with TRBD1 matching over 8 bases. Germline V lookup: CDR1 SGHTA, CDR2 FQGTGA. This CDR3 is 13 amino acids long. V lost 5 bases to trimming and J lost 3 bases; unmatched junction nucleotides: 3. CDR3 in DNA: TGTGCCAGCAGCCTACAGGGGGGCTACGAGCAGTACTTC. This sequence encodes CASSLQGGYEQYF.

This clone came up a few times. The J gene is TRBJ1-2, the V gene TRBV5-1; TRBD1 agrees at 7 bases. This CDR3 is 13 amino acids long. After removal of 4 bases from V and 6 bases from J, the junction contained 6 bases not matched to a gene. From germline, CDR1 is SGHRS and CDR2 YFSETQ. The CDR3 protein is CASSPDRENGYTF. The CDR3, as DNA: TGCGCCAGCAGCCCCGACAGGGAAAATGGCTACACCTTC.

The DNA for the CDR3 is TGCAGCGTTGGGGGTTCGACAGGGGACGAGCAGTACTTC. This sequence encodes CSVGGSTGDEQYF. The chain couples TRBV29-1 to TRBJ2-7, with 8 bases fitting TRBD1. The CDR3 is 13 amino acids. Looked up from germline, CDR1 is SQVTM and CDR2 is ANQGSEA. The ends lost 4 bases at V and 5 bases at J; junction bases unmatched: 7.

The chain joins TRBV5-4 to TRBJ1-6; 7 bases match TRBD1. This CDR3 is 15 amino acids long. V lost 0 bases to trimming and J lost 7 bases; unmatched junction nucleotides: 4. Germline V gene data show CDR1 as SGHNT and CDR2 as YYREEE (reference sequence). The chain's CDR3 is CASSLGTGQNSPLHF. Here the CDR3 DNA reads TGTGCCAGCAGCTTGGGGACAGGACAGAATTCACCCCTCCACTTT. Variable domain in full (rest from reference TRBV5-4 and TRBJ1-6): ETGVTQSPTHLIKTRGQQVTLRCSSQSGHNTVSWYQQALGQGPQFIFQYYREEENGRGNFPPRFSGLQFPNYSSELNVNALELDDSALYLCASSLGTGQNSPLHFGNGTRLTVT.

V is TRBV25-1 and J is TRBJ1-1; D not resolved. The CDR3 covers 13 residues. The germline V and J ends were trimmed by 4 bases and 5 bases, with 11 bases remaining between them. Per the germline V gene, CDR1 is MGHDK and CDR2 is SYGVNS. The DNA for the CDR3 is TGTGCCAGCAGTGTCCCGGGTGGTACTGAAGCTTTCTTT. Translation: CASSVPGGTEAFF.